The 29 T cell receptor beta chains in this list originate from one sample, sequenced in a study of blood T cell repertoires in COVID-19. The repertoire was sequenced with immunoSEQ multiplex PCR; TCRdb's copy has only in-frame clones and lacks some. This table holds some 220,000 clones, 86% found once. Source material: PBMCs or T cells enriched from blood (not recorded which). The receptors here all came from a woman aged 45-60 years in a cohort exposed to, infected with or recovered from COVID-19 (not recorded which).

The chain joins TRBV4-1 to TRBJ2-5, with 12 bases lining up with TRBD2. Germline CDR1 MGHRA, CDR2 YSYEKL. The CDR3 sequence is 17 residues long. V lost 2 bases to trimming and J lost 2 bases; unmatched junction nucleotides: 6. DNA for the CDR3: TGCGCCAGCAGCCAACTGAGAGGGACTAGCGGGCAAGAGACCCAGTACTTC. As protein: CASSQLRGTSGQETQYF.

V and J are TRBV2 and TRBJ2-2, with TRBD1 identical over 7 bases. This CDR3 has 15 residues. V trimming: 7 bases; J trimming: 4 bases; junction bases outside the gene matches: 9. Germline values: CDR1 SNHLY, CDR2 FYNNEI. The CDR3, as DNA: TGTGCCAGCAAGTTAAGGGCAGGGGGCACCGGGGAGCTGTTTTTT. Protein product: CASKLRAGGTGELFF.

The chain couples TRBV28 to TRBJ1-4, with TRBD1 matching 7 bases. J gave up 7 bases and V 2 bases, and 10 bases lay outside the gene matches. The CDR3 has 16 amino acids. The germline CDR1 and CDR2 sequences are MDHEN and SYDVKM. DNA for the CDR3: TGTGCCAGCAGTTTAGAAGGGGGCGAATTCGGTGAAAAACTGTTTTTT. Translated, it gives CASSLEGGEFGEKLFF.

V usage is TRBV18 and J usage is TRBJ2-5, with 8 bases lining up with TRBD2. V shed 0 bases, J shed 5 bases, and the junction held 11 bases outside the gene matches. CDR1 is KGHSH, CDR2 LQKENI, per germline. The CDR3 spans 17 residues. DNA of the CDR3: TGTGCCAGCTCACCACCGAAGGGACTAGGAGTTAGTGAGACCCAGTACTTC. Amino acids: CASSPPKGLGVSETQYF.

In this sample, this clone turned up once. The chain has TRBV19 and TRBJ1-1, with 7 bases aligning to TRBD1. Germline lookup yields CDR1 LNHDA and CDR2 SQIVND (reference sequence). Trimming cost V 7 bases and J 1 base; bases outside gene matches: 9. CDR3 length: 15 amino acids. The CDR3 loop is CASTQGGTANTEAFF. As DNA, the CDR3 is TGTGCCAGTACTCAAGGCGGGACAGCGAACACTGAAGCTTTCTTT.

This chain uses TRBV5-1 with TRBJ2-7; D perhaps matches TRBD1 (6 bases). The germline V and J ends were trimmed by 4 bases and 2 bases, with 13 bases remaining between them. The CDR3 runs to 14 residues. CDR1 and CDR2 (germline): SGHRS, YFSETQ. CDR3 region: CASSPGQPPYEQYF. In nucleotides, the CDR3 is TGCGCCAGCAGCCCCGGACAGCCACCCTACGAGCAGTACTTC.

The gene calls are TRBV13 and TRBJ2-2; 7 bases agree with TRBD2. CDR3 length equals 14 residues. V trimming: 5 bases; J trimming: 6 bases; junction bases outside the gene matches: 6. Per germline, CDR1 PRHDT and CDR2 FYEKMQ (reference sequence). The chain's CDR3 is CASSLRGLAGELFF. CDR3 nucleotides: TGTGCCAGCAGCCTCCGCGGACTAGCCGGGGAGCTGTTTTTT.

V gene TRBV20-1 combines with J gene TRBJ2-7; 9 nucleotides align to TRBD1. The CDR3 covers 13 residues. V lost 6 bases to trimming and J lost 3 bases; unmatched junction nucleotides: 6. The germline CDR1 and CDR2 sequences are DFQATT and SNEGSKA (reference sequence). As DNA, the CDR3 is TGCAGTGCGAGTGGGGACAGGGACTACGAGCAGTACTTC. It translates to CSASGDRDYEQYF.

The gene calls are TRBV7-2 and TRBJ1-2; D uncertain. The CDR3 totals 13 residues. V gave up 8 bases and J gave up 2 bases, with 12 bases separating them. Germline loops: CDR1 SGHTA, CDR2 FQGNSA. Here the CDR3 reads CASHPGFNYGYTF. In DNA, the CDR3 is TGTGCCAGCCACCCGGGGTTCAACTATGGCTACACCTTC.

CDR3 in DNA: TGTGCCAGCAGCCAGAACGCCGGGACAGGGTGGGTCAAGACTGAAGCTTTCTTT. Protein sequence: CASSQNAGTGWVKTEAFF. The rearrangement joins TRBV3-1 (or the pseudogene TRBV3-2) to TRBJ1-1; 9 bases agree with TRBD1. The V segment lost 3 bases and the J segment 5 bases; nucleotides outside the gene matches: 16. The germline V gene has CDR1 LGHDT and CDR2 YNNKEL (reference sequence). This CDR3 has 18 amino acids.

The rearrangement uses TRBV13 and TRBJ2-7; D is unresolved. CDR1 and CDR2 from the germline V gene are PRHDT and FYEKMQ (reference sequence). V gave up 5 bases and J gave up 2 bases, with 10 bases separating them. This CDR3 has 13 amino acids. CDR3 DNA: TGTGCCAGCAGCCCCAGTGGGCCCTACGAGCAGTACTTC. Translated, it gives CASSPSGPYEQYF.

The chain joins TRBV25-1 to TRBJ2-7; tentatively, D is TRBD2 (5 bases). The germline V gene encodes CDR1 MGHDK and CDR2 SYGVNS. The ends were cut back, 9 bases at V and 4 bases at J, with 13 bases in the middle. The CDR3 runs to 12 residues. The CDR3 is CASLDFRYEQYF. In DNA, the CDR3 is TGTGCCAGTTTGGACTTTAGATACGAGCAGTACTTC.

The chain carries TRBV7-2 and TRBJ2-3; D remains unclear. Trimming shortened V by 1 base and J by 0 bases, and 11 bases separated the two germline ends. The length of the CDR3 is 16 residues. CDR1 is SGHTA and CDR2 is FQGNSA in the germline V gene. The CDR3 sequence: CASSLGVSGSTDTQYF. The CDR3 bases are TGTGCCAGCAGCTTAGGCGTGTCCGGGAGCACAGATACGCAGTATTTT.

The chain couples TRBV9 to TRBJ2-1; tentatively, D is TRBD1 (6 bases). V lost 5 bases to trimming and J lost 9 bases, with 15 bases between them. This CDR3 has 13 residues. Germline CDR1 and CDR2: SGDLS and YYNGEE. The CDR3 loop reads CASSDTLGGEQFF. CDR3 nucleotides: TGTGCCAGCAGTGATACCTTAGGGGGTGAGCAGTTCTTC.

The count of this clone is one. J is TRBJ1-4 and V is TRBV5-4; 7 bases align to TRBD1. Germline CDR1 and CDR2: SGHNT and YYREEE (reference sequence). With V trimmed by 0 bases and J by 4 bases, 3 bases remained unmatched. There are 15 residues in the CDR3. CDR3 in DNA: TGTGCCAGCAGCTTGGGGGACAGAAATAATGAAAAACTGTTTTTT. The encoded protein is CASSLGDRNNEKLFF.

This chain links TRBV7-5 with TRBJ2-7; TRBD2 is the table's D call and was not checked against the DNA. TRBV7-5 is termed a pseudogene. The CDR3 is 15 residues long. The CDR3 sequence: CARSLKRGPPYEQYF. In DNA, the CDR3 is TGTGCCAGAAGCTTAAAGCGGGGGCCCCCATACGAGCAGTACTTC.

This chain links TRBV5-5 with TRBJ1-6; maybe TRBD1 (5 bases). V shed 5 bases and J shed 9 bases, with 15 bases lying between them. This CDR3 is 14 amino acids long. Germline CDR1 and CDR2: SGHKS and YYEKEE (reference sequence). This chain's CDR3 is CASRPRSGVSPLHF. In DNA, the CDR3 is TGTGCCAGCAGACCCCGTTCGGGGGTTTCACCCCTCCACTTT.

The V gene is TRBV28, the J gene TRBJ1-3; D not certain. In germline, CDR1 is MDHEN, CDR2 SYDVKM. The CDR3 covers 19 residues. V lost 6 bases and J 3 bases, leaving 27 bases between the germline ends. The CDR3 loop is CASRPGPTWAPTRGNTIYF. The DNA of the CDR3 is TGTGCCAGCAGGCCTGGGCCCACGTGGGCCCCTACCCGTGGAAACACCATATATTTT.

The V call is TRBV4-1, the J call TRBJ1-6, with 11 bases aligning to TRBD1. Germline assignment: CDR1 MGHRA and CDR2 YSYEKL. The CDR3 has 15 amino acids. The V segment lost 4 bases and the J segment 8 bases; nucleotides outside the gene matches: 4. The CDR3 DNA is TGCGCCAGCAGCCGGGGGGACAGGGGGGATTCACCCCTCCACTTT. Protein: CASSRGDRGDSPLHF.

The chain combines TRBV10-3 with TRBJ2-6, with D tentatively TRBD2 (7 bases). The V gene's germline CDR1 is ENHRY and CDR2 SYGVKD. The CDR3 has 18 residues. The V end was cut by 4 bases, the J end by 0 bases, with 16 bases between. The DNA for the CDR3 is TGTGCCATCAGTGGTATGGCGGGGGCAGGCTCTGGGGCCAACGTCCTGACTTTC. It yields the protein CAISGMAGAGSGANVLTF.

This sequence joins TRBV2 and TRBJ2-7, with a weak D call TRBD1 (6 bases). The CDR3 loop spans 14 amino acids. Trimming cost V 3 bases and J 3 bases, with 12 bases left between them. From germline, CDR1 is SNHLY and CDR2 FYNNEI. In DNA, the CDR3 is TGTGCCAGCAGTGAGCAGGGGACCGACTACGAGCAGTACTTC. This codes for CASSEQGTDYEQYF. Based on the CDR3 plus reference TRBV2 and TRBJ2-7, the full variable domain is EPEVTQTPSHQVTQMGQEVILRCVPISNHLYFYWYRQILGQKVEFLVSFYNNEISEKSEIFDDQFSVERPDGSNFTLKIRSTKLEDSAMYFCASSEQGTDYEQYFGPGTRLTVT.

V gene TRBV2 combines with J gene TRBJ2-3; 14 nucleotides agree with TRBD2. The CDR3 is 15 amino acids. After removal of 4 bases from V and 7 bases from J, the junction contained 4 bases not matched to a gene. Germline CDR1 is SNHLY and CDR2 is FYNNEI. CDR3 sequence reads: CASSVTSGGAYTQYF. CDR3 bases: TGTGCCAGCAGTGTGACTAGCGGGGGGGCTTATACGCAGTATTTT.

V and J are TRBV4-1 and TRBJ1-4; 7 bases match TRBD1. After removal of 4 bases from V and 3 bases from J, the junction contained 2 bases not matched to a gene. The CDR3 consists of 14 residues. Germline-derived CDR1 and CDR2 are MGHRA and YSYEKL. CDR3 nucleotide sequence: TGCGCCAGCAGCCTGGGGACAGCTAATGAAAAACTGTTTTTT. Its protein is CASSLGTANEKLFF.

The sample holds a few counts of this clone. CDR3 sequence: CASSAPRTGVKQYF. CDR3 nucleotides: TGTGCCAGCAGTGCCCCCAGGACAGGCGTTAAGCAGTACTTC. The rearrangement joins TRBV2 to TRBJ2-7; 7 nucleotides align to TRBD1. CDR1 is SNHLY, CDR2 FYNNEI, per germline. V was pared by 4 bases and J by 8 bases, with 11 bases of the junction left unmatched. The CDR3 contains 14 residues.

This chain uses TRBV5-6 with TRBJ2-5; 8 nucleotides match TRBD2. The CDR3 totals 15 residues. CDR1 and CDR2 (germline): SGHDT, YYEEEE. Trimming removed 4 bases from V and 2 bases from J; junction bases left unmatched: 7. The CDR3 coding sequence is TGTGCCAGCAGCAAACTAGCGGCGGCTCAAGAGACCCAGTACTTC. It yields the protein CASSKLAAAQETQYF.

This clone was counted between two and nine times. The chain combines TRBV2 with TRBJ2-3; 9 bases match TRBD2. The germline CDR1 and CDR2 sequences are SNHLY and FYNNEI. The CDR3 has 17 amino acids. Unmatched junction bases numbered 15, after V lost 7 bases and J lost 4 bases. CDR3 in amino acids: CASTPRGAGGRADTQYF. In nucleotides, the CDR3 is TGTGCCAGCACTCCCCGAGGTGCGGGGGGGAGGGCAGATACGCAGTATTTT.

Concerning this clone itself: Sequence at one end of the junction differs from germline and may be a read error. V and J are TRBV6-1 and TRBJ2-7, with 9 nucleotides matching TRBD1. The germline CDR1 and CDR2 sequences are MNHNS and SASEGT. This CDR3 comprises 18 residues. The CDR3 region is CASSEATNHRGLRWEQYF. The CDR3 region has the DNA TGTGCCAGCAGCGAAGCCACCAACCACAGGGGGCTACGGTGGGAGCAGTACTTC.

V gene TRBV27 combines with J gene TRBJ2-7, with TRBD2 matching over 9 bases. Trimming at V came to 7 bases and at J to 6 bases, leaving 10 bases not matched to a gene. Germline V gives CDR1 MNHEY, CDR2 SMNVEV (reference sequence). The CDR3 covers 14 residues. Written as DNA, the CDR3 is TGTGCCAGCAACTCTAGAGCGGGGGGAAGCGAGCAGTACTTC. Encoded protein: CASNSRAGGSEQYF.

This rearrangement joins TRBV3-1 (or the pseudogene TRBV3-2) to TRBJ2-7, with D tentatively TRBD1 (6 bases). Trimming removed 1 base at V and 6 bases at J, with 16 bases between. The CDR3 totals 15 residues. The germline V gene has CDR1 LGHDT and CDR2 YNNKEL (reference sequence). The CDR3 bases are TGTGCCAGCAGCCAAGGGTCGGGACACGGATTCGAGCAGTACTTC. Amino acids: CASSQGSGHGFEQYF.